This is a list of T cell receptor beta chains from one sample in a study of human thymus T cells. TCRdb's table, derived via immunoSEQ multiplex PCR, lists solely in-frame clones and lacks some. The sample lists tens of thousands of clones; roughly 96% were seen once. Sequenced material: thymus tissue. The receptor set was obtained from a girl in the first two years of life with a congenital heart defect but otherwise immunologically healthy. The CDR3 runs from the conserved cysteine through the conserved F or W. D genes are given only for firm matches. Clone size is given for some rows only: seen once, a few or many times, or a class if the clone is expanded.

. | . | TRBJ2-5 | TRBV6-1 | CASSEGGGGPMETQYF | TGTGCCAGCAGTGAAGGAGGGGGAGGGCCCATGGAGACCCAGTACTTC
TRBD1 | . | TRBJ2-3 | TRBV13 | CASSLRQGISDRTDTQYF | TGTGCCAGCAGCTTAAGACAGGGTATATCGGATAGGACAGATACGCAGTATTTT
TRBD1 | . | TRBJ1-3 | TRBV14 | CASSQEDRAISGNTIYF | TGTGCCAGCAGCCAAGAGGACAGGGCCATCTCTGGAAACACCATATATTTT
. | . | TRBJ2-1 | TRBV2 | CASSEALLDTATSTLYNEQFF | TGTGCCAGCAGTGAAGCGCTTTTGGACACCGCAACTAGTACCCTCTACAATGAGCAGTTCTTC
. | few | TRBJ2-3 | TRBV19 | CASRVGVATPDTQYF | TGTGCCAGTAGGGTGGGGGTAGCGACCCCAGATACGCAGTATTTT
. | . | TRBJ1-4 | TRBV15 | CATSASDRSNEKLFF | TGTGCCACCAGCGCAAGCGACAGGTCCAATGAAAAACTGTTTTTT
. | . | TRBJ1-1 | TRBV28 | CASSLLAQGLNTEAFF | TGTGCCAGCAGTTTATTAGCACAGGGTTTGAACACTGAAGCTTTCTTT
. | . | TRBJ1-2 | TRBV19 | CASSGRVRPLNTNYGYTF | TGTGCCAGTAGTGGGAGAGTACGACCACTAAACACTAACTATGGCTACACCTTC
TRBD2 | . | TRBJ2-1 | TRBV7-3 | CASSLTPVRGLAGGRNNEQFF | TGTGCCAGCAGCTTAACTCCCGTCCGCGGACTAGCGGGAGGGAGGAACAATGAGCAGTTCTTC
TRBD1 | . | TRBJ1-1 | TRBV5-1 | CASSTTGQGQSEAFF | TGCGCCAGCAGCACCACGGGACAGGGGCAGTCCGAAGCTTTCTTT
. | . | TRBJ2-7 | TRBV29-1 | CSVRTQGGGSYEQYF | TGCAGCGTTCGCACCCAGGGAGGAGGTTCCTACGAGCAGTACTTC
. | . | TRBJ1-2 | TRBV7-9 | CASSLKYGPSGYGYTF | TGTGCCAGCAGCTTAAAATATGGGCCATCGGGCTATGGCTACACCTTC
. | . | TRBJ2-1 | TRBV5-1 | CASSLFSEGNFSYNEQFF | TGCGCCAGCAGCTTATTTAGTGAGGGGAACTTCTCCTACAATGAGCAGTTCTTC
TRBD2 | once | TRBJ2-1 | TRBV2 | CASRGLAGLNEQFF | TGTGCCAGCAGGGGACTAGCGGGACTCAATGAGCAGTTCTTC
. | . | TRBJ1-1 | TRBV10-3 | CAISGRGGRGEAFF | TGTGCCATCAGTGGCCGGGGGGGACGGGGTGAAGCTTTCTTT
. | . | TRBJ1-4 | TRBV19 | CASSSAATNEKLFF | TGTGCCAGTAGTTCCGCGGCAACTAATGAAAAACTGTTTTTT
TRBD2 | . | TRBJ2-3 | TRBV28 | CASSLGRLAGRTDTQYF | TGTGCCAGCAGTTTAGGGCGCCTAGCGGGGCGCACAGATACGCAGTATTTT
TRBD1 | once | TRBJ2-5 | TRBV13 | CASSRRDRGRETQYF | TGTGCCAGCAGCCGTCGGGACAGGGGGCGAGAGACCCAGTACTTC